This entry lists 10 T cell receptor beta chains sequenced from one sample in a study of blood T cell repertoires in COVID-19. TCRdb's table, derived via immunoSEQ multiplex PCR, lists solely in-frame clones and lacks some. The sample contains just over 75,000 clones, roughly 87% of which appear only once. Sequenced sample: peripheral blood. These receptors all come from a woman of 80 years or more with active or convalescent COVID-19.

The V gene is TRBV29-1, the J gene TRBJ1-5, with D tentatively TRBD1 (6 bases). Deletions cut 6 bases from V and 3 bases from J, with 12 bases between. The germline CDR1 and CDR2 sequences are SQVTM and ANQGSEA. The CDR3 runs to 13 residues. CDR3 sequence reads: CSVEQGSNQPQHF. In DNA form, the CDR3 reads TGCAGCGTAGAACAGGGTTCCAATCAGCCCCAGCATTTT.

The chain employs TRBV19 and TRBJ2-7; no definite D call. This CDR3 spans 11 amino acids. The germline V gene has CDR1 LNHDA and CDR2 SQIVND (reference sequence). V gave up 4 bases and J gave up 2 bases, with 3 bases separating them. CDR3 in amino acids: CASSTTYEQYF. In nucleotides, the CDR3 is TGTGCCAGTAGTACTACCTACGAGCAGTACTTC.

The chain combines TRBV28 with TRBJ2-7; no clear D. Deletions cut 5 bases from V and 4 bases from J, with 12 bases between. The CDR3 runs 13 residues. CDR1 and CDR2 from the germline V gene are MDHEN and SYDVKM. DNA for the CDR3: TGTGCCAGCAGTATTGACAAGCTATACGAGCAGTACTTC. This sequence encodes CASSIDKLYEQYF.

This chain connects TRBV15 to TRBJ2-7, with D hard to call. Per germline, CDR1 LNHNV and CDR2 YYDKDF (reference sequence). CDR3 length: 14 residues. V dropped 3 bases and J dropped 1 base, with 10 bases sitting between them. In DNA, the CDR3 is TGTGCCACCAGCAGCCCCTCGTTTTCCTACGAGCAGTACTTC. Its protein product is CATSSPSFSYEQYF.

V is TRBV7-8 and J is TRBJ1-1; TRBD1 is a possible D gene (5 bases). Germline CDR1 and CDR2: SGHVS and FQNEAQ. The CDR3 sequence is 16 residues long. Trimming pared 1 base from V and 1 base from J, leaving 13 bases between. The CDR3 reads CASSLGTRRGNTEAFF. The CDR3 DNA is TGTGCCAGCAGCTTAGGTACGCGGAGGGGGAACACTGAAGCTTTCTTT.

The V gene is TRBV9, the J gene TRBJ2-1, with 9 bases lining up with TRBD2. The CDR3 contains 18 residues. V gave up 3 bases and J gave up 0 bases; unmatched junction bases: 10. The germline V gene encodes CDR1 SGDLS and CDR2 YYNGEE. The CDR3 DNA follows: TGTGCCAGCAGCGAGCCCGGGGTAGCGGGGGTCTCCTACAATGAGCAGTTCTTC. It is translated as CASSEPGVAGVSYNEQFF.

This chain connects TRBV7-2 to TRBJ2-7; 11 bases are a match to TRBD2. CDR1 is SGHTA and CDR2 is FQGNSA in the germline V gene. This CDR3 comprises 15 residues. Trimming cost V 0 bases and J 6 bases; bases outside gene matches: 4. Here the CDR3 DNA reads TGTGCCAGCAGCTTAGCTAGCGGGAGGGCCGGCGAGCAGTACTTC. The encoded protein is CASSLASGRAGEQYF.

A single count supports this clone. The CDR3, as DNA: TGTGCCAGCAGTTATGAGAGGGTTAATGGGGCCAACGTCCTGACTTTC. Its protein product is CASSYERVNGANVLTF. The genes are TRBV5-6 and TRBJ2-6; D possibly corresponds to TRBD2 (5 bases). The CDR3 runs 16 residues. CDR1 SGHDT and CDR2 YYEEEE come from the germline V gene. Trimming shortened V by 5 bases and J by 3 bases, and 15 bases separated the two germline ends.

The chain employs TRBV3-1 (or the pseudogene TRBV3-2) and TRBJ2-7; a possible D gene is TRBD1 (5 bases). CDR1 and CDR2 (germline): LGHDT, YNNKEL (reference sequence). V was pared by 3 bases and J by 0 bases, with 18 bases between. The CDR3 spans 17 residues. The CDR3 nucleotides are TGTGCCAGCAGCCATAGCTCCAGGGTTCCCCTCTCCTACGAGCAGTACTTC. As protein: CASSHSSRVPLSYEQYF.

The chain's CDR3 is CASTRGSGETQYF. CDR3 sequence (DNA): TGTGCCAGTACTCGGGGAAGCGGGGAGACCCAGTACTTC. The chain links TRBV2 to TRBJ2-5, with a tentative D call TRBD2 (6 bases). Germline V CDR1 and CDR2: SNHLY, FYNNEI. V lost 9 bases and J 5 bases, leaving 16 bases between the germline ends. This CDR3 has 13 amino acids.